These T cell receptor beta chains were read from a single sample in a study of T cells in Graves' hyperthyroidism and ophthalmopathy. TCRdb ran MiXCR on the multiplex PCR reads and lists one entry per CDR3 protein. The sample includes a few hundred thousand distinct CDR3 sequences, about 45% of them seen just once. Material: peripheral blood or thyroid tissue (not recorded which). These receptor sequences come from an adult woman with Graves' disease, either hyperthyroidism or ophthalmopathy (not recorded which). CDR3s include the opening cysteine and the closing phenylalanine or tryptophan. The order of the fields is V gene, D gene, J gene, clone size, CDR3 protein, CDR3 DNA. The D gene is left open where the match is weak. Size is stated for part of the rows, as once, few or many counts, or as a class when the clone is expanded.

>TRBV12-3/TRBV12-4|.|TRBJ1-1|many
CASSQWGGEAFF
TGTGCCAGCAGCCAGTGGGGGGGTGAAGCTTTCTTT
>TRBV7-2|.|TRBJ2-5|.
CASSEGLGETQYF
TGTGCCAGCAGCGAAGGACTTGGGGAGACCCAGTACTTC
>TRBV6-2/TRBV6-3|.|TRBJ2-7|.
CASGALGGAYEQYF
TGTGCCAGCGGAGCTCTGGGGGGAGCCTACGAGCAGTACTTC
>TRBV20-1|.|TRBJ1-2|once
CSASDATNYGYTF
TGCAGTGCTAGTGATGCGACAAACTATGGCTACACCTTC
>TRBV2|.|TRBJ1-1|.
CASSGPNSEAFF
TGTGCCAGCAGTGGGCCTAACAGTGAAGCTTTCTTT
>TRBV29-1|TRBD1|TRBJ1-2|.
CSLERLGQGPDGYTF
TGCAGCTTGGAAAGGCTAGGACAGGGCCCCGACGGCTACACCTTC
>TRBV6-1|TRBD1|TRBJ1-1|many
CASTGTDMNTEAFF
TGTGCCAGCACGGGGACAGACATGAACACTGAAGCTTTCTTT
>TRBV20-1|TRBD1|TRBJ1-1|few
CSARGQGRWGVDDTEAFF
TGCAGTGCTAGGGGACAGGGGCGCTGGGGAGTTGACGACACTGAAGCTTTCTTT
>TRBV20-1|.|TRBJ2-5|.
CSARAGQETQYF
TGCAGTGCTCGAGCGGGCCAAGAGACCCAGTACTTC
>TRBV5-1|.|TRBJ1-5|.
CASRRDADQPQHF
TGCGCCAGCAGACGGGACGCGGATCAGCCCCAGCATTTT
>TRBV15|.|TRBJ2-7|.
CATSRDHEGGTVYEQYF
TGTGCCACCAGCAGAGATCACGAAGGGGGAACAGTGTACGAGCAGTACTTC
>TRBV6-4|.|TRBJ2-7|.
CASHRDQSYEQYF
TGTGCCAGCCACCGGGACCAATCCTACGAGCAGTACTTC
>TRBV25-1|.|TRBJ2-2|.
CASSELRGNTGELFF
TGTGCCAGCAGTGAATTACGGGGGAACACCGGGGAGCTGTTTTTT
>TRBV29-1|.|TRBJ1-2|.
CSVVTASGYTF
TGCAGCGTTGTCACCGCCTCTGGCTACACCTTC
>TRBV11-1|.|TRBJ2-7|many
CASSVDVIGSYEQYF
TGTGCCAGCAGCGTCGACGTCATCGGCTCCTACGAGCAGTACTTC
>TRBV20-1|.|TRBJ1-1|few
CSARGPRRDTEAFF
TGCAGTGCTAGGGGGCCCCGTCGGGACACTGAAGCTTTCTTT
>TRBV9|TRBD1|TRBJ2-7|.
CASSYGTGGEQYF
TGTGCCAGCAGTTACGGGACAGGGGGCGAGCAGTACTTC
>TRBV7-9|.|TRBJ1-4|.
CASSFVGWGEKLFF
TGTGCCAGCAGCTTCGTCGGATGGGGTGAAAAACTGTTTTTT
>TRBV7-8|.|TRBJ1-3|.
CASSLGHALSGNTIYF
TGTGCCAGCAGCTTGGGACACGCGCTCTCTGGAAACACCATATATTTT
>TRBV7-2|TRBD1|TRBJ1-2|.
CASNPGQDGGYTF
TGTGCCAGCAATCCGGGACAGGACGGCGGCTACACCTTC
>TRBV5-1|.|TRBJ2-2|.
CASSATANTGELFF
TGCGCCAGCAGCGCGACAGCGAACACCGGGGAGCTGTTTTTT
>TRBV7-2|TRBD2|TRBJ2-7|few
CASSLTSGIYEQYF
TGTGCCAGCAGCTTGACTAGCGGGATCTACGAGCAGTACTTC
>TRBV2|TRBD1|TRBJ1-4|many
CASSESVQGAHNEKLFF
TGTGCCAGCAGTGAATCGGTTCAGGGGGCACATAATGAAAAACTGTTTTTT
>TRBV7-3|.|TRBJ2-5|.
CASSFPPHVTTQETQYF
TGTGCTAGCAGCTTTCCGCCCCACGTGACAACCCAAGAGACCCAGTACTTC
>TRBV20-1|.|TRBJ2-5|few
CSAIFGGAGLVGETQYF
TGCAGTGCTATATTTGGTGGAGCGGGTCTCGTTGGGGAGACCCAGTACTTC
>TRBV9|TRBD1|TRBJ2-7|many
CASGRQGGYEQYF
TGTGCCAGCGGAAGACAGGGCGGCTACGAGCAGTACTTC
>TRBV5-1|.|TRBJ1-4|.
CASSLSRPNEKLFF
TGCGCCAGCAGCTTGTCGCGGCCGAATGAAAAACTGTTTTTT
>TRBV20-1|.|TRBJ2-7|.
CSARGRVYEQYF
TGCAGTGCTAGAGGACGGGTCTACGAGCAGTACTTC
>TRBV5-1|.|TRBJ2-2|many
CASSSLPGAGELFF
TGCGCCAGCAGCTCTTTACCAGGGGCGGGGGAGCTGTTTTTT
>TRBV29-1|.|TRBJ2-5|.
CSVVRGQETQYF
TGCAGCGTTGTTCGGGGCCAGGAGACCCAGTACTTC
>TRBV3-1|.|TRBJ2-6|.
CASSPHTGAYVLTF
TGTGCCAGCAGCCCTCACACGGGGGCCTACGTCCTGACTTTC
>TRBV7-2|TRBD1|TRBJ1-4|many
CASSGGRGHPTNEKLFF
TGTGCCAGCAGTGGAGGCAGGGGGCATCCAACTAATGAAAAACTGTTTTTT
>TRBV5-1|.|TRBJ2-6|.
CASSFVPPSGANVLTF
TGCGCCAGCAGCTTTGTCCCTCCCTCTGGGGCCAACGTCCTGACTTTC
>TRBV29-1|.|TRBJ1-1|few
CSGSDYEAFF
TGCAGCGGCTCCGACTATGAAGCTTTCTTT
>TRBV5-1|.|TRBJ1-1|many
CASSLEANTEAFF
TGCGCCAGCAGCTTGGAGGCGAACACTGAAGCTTTCTTT
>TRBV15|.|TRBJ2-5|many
CAVGGGRGDRETQYF
TGTGCCGTCGGGGGCGGCAGGGGAGATAGAGAGACCCAGTACTTC
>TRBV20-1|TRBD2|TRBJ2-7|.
CSAPTSGRSYEQYF
TGCAGTGCGCCGACTAGCGGGAGAAGCTACGAGCAGTACTTC
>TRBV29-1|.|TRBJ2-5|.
CSVGDGETQYF
TGCAGCGTTGGGGACGGTGAGACCCAGTACTTC
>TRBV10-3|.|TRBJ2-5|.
CAISEGGRETQYF
TGTGCCATCAGCGAGGGGGGCAGGGAGACCCAGTACTTC
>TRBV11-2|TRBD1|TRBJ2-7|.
CASGRDSETGELYF
TGTGCCAGCGGCCGGGACAGCGAGACCGGGGAGCTGTACTTC
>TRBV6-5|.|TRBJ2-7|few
CASRVPGAQEQYF
TGTGCCAGCAGGGTCCCAGGGGCTCAGGAGCAGTACTTC
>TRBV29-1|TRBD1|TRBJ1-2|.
CSVGDRDNYGYTF
TGCAGCGTTGGGGACAGGGATAACTATGGCTACACCTTC
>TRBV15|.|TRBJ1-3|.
CATSSANLSFSNCTIYF
TGTGCCACCAGCAGCGCCAACCTGAGTTTCTCTAATTGCACCATATATTTT
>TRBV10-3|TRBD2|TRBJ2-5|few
CAIGTSGSETQYF
TGTGCCATCGGTACTAGCGGGAGCGAGACCCAGTACTTC
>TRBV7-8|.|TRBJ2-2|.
CASSLGPGPNTGELFF
TGTGCCAGCAGCTTAGGACCGGGGCCCAACACCGGGGAGCTGTTTTTT
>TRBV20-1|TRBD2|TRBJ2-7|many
CSARDNLAVSYEQYF
TGCAGTGCTAGAGATAATCTAGCGGTGAGCTACGAGCAGTACTTC
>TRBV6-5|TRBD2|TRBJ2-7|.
CASRPLEGLGSEQYF
TGTGCCAGCAGACCCTTGGAGGGACTAGGCAGCGAGCAGTACTTC
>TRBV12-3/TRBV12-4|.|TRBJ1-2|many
CASRAPRASNYGYTF
TGTGCCAGCAGGGCCCCCAGGGCCTCTAACTATGGCTACACCTTC